This T cell receptor beta chain was recovered during a study of blood T cells in healthy people across ages. Through a sample-barcoded 5' primer and a J-beta primer mix, a second PCR was run for roughly 6 to 12 cycles. TCRdb itself ran the 5' RACE reads through MiXCR, one entry per CDR3 protein. The sample lists some 1.7 million distinct CDR3 sequences, roughly 27% occurring once. This clonotype appeared many times. After removal of 5 bases from V and 0 bases from J, the junction contained 9 bases not matched to a gene. The CDR3 covers 17 residues. The germline gives CDR1 DFQATT, CDR2 SNEGSKA (reference sequence).

The receptor was derived from a woman in her 30s in good health. The sequenced sample consisted of blood. The V call is TRBV20-1, the J call TRBJ2-7, with 14 bases fitting TRBD2. CDR3 loop: CSALAPGTSGSSYEQYF. The CDR3 DNA reads as TGCAGTGCTCTAGCCCCCGGGACTAGCGGGAGCTCCTACGAGCAGTACTTC.